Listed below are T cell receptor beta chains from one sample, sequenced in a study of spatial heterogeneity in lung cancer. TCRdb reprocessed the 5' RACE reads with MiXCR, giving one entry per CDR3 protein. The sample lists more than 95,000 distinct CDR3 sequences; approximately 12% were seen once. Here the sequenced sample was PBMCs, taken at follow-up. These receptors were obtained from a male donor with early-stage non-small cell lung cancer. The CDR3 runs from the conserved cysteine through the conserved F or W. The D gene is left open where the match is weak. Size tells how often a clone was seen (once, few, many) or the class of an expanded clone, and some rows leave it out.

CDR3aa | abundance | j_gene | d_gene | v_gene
CASSYRTGGDQPQHF | many | TRBJ1-5 | TRBD1 | TRBV12-3/TRBV12-4
CASTGGLRDNEQFF | NA | TRBJ2-1 | NA | TRBV9
CSVLGLDTQYF | many | TRBJ2-3 | NA | TRBV29-1
CAISFGLMRSEQFF | few | TRBJ2-1 | NA | TRBV10-3
CSARGGVRRNTGELFF | many | TRBJ2-2 | NA | TRBV20-1
CASSQDRQRGTSSTDTQYF | NA | TRBJ2-3 | TRBD2 | TRBV4-2
CASSPRENTEAFF | NA | TRBJ1-1 | NA | TRBV7-3
CSVSDYSNQPQHF | few | TRBJ1-5 | NA | TRBV29-1
CSVGETGRGNTIYF | few | TRBJ1-3 | NA | TRBV29-1
CASSQVGFLVETQYF | NA | TRBJ2-5 | NA | TRBV4-1
CSASSGALSGANVLTF | NA | TRBJ2-6 | TRBD2 | TRBV20-1
CASSQVGGMSNQPQHF | many | TRBJ1-5 | NA | TRBV4-2
CASMLQGRQYF | NA | TRBJ2-3 | TRBD1 | TRBV6-5
CASSRRSDNSPLHF | few | TRBJ1-6 | NA | TRBV10-2
CASSVAPSGTDTQYF | NA | TRBJ2-3 | NA | TRBV9
CASSRTPEGEKLFF | NA | TRBJ1-4 | NA | TRBV18
CASSPSGRTEAFF | few | TRBJ1-1 | NA | TRBV18
CASSYGQSGAFF | many | TRBJ1-1 | NA | TRBV5-1
CASSTTTGEIYNEQFF | NA | TRBJ2-1 | NA | TRBV21-1
CASSLTGVRGNTIYF | many | TRBJ1-3 | NA | TRBV28
CASSQGRGRYTGELFF | many | TRBJ2-2 | TRBD1 | TRBV4-2
CASSLAQQGARDEQYF | few | TRBJ2-7 | TRBD1 | TRBV7-8
CSARPPSGVYNEQFF | few | TRBJ2-1 | TRBD2 | TRBV20-1
CASSQLGGRGNEQYF | NA | TRBJ2-7 | TRBD2 | TRBV4-1
CASSQDPGGGQDEQFF | NA | TRBJ2-1 | NA | TRBV4-3
CASSRLRFLGETQYF | NA | TRBJ2-5 | NA | TRBV7-2
CASSRGRVYQETQYF | many | TRBJ2-5 | NA | TRBV28
CAISEDSYEQYF | many | TRBJ2-7 | NA | TRBV10-3
CASSLTRTLQETQYF | few | TRBJ2-5 | NA | TRBV5-5
CASFQGSNQPQHF | NA | TRBJ1-5 | NA | TRBV28
CASSQGTEVYEQYF | many | TRBJ2-7 | NA | TRBV4-1
CASSNPGQLNYEQYF | NA | TRBJ2-7 | TRBD1 | TRBV13
CASSLARGMNTEAFF | few | TRBJ1-1 | NA | TRBV7-8
CASSLGGQGAVYGYTF | few | TRBJ1-2 | TRBD1 | TRBV7-9
CASSAHPGDPSPLHF | many | TRBJ1-6 | NA | TRBV12-3/TRBV12-4
CASSLVREQYF | NA | TRBJ2-7 | NA | TRBV7-9
CASSSYGSYNEQFF | NA | TRBJ2-1 | NA | TRBV7-2
CASSQLQGDRYTF | NA | TRBJ1-2 | NA | TRBV4-2
CASSQDRGGETQYF | NA | TRBJ2-5 | TRBD1 | TRBV7-2
CSQTAPPYNEQFF | few | TRBJ2-1 | NA | TRBV20-1
CAISDRGAGELFF | few | TRBJ2-2 | NA | TRBV10-3
CASSPGGAGNQPQHF | many | TRBJ1-5 | TRBD1 | TRBV7-3
CASSFAHEQYF | NA | TRBJ2-7 | NA | TRBV27
CASSPTGQDRWTQYF | NA | TRBJ2-5 | NA | TRBV27
CASSQEHFGLAAPEQFF | NA | TRBJ2-1 | TRBD2 | TRBV3-1
CASSRQGPIGHNNEQFF | NA | TRBJ2-1 | TRBD1 | TRBV18
CASSRAGHTYEQYF | NA | TRBJ2-7 | TRBD2 | TRBV7-9
CSAGRYEAFF | many | TRBJ1-1 | NA | TRBV20-1
CASSMAGGMRETQYF | NA | TRBJ2-5 | TRBD2 | TRBV5-1
CASSLHPVMPYEQYF | many | TRBJ2-7 | NA | TRBV7-2
CDQDRGNTEAFF | NA | TRBJ1-1 | TRBD1 | TRBV2
CSAANRGTYSNQPQHF | few | TRBJ1-5 | TRBD1 | TRBV20-1
CASSRNLEWDEQFF | few | TRBJ2-1 | NA | TRBV11-2
CASSLTYGTEEYF | many | TRBJ2-7 | TRBD1 | TRBV7-3
CASSLAGGESEKLFF | few | TRBJ1-4 | NA | TRBV5-1
CASSGQGFNTGELFF | few | TRBJ2-2 | TRBD1 | TRBV11-3
CASSEKTGLSYEQYF | few | TRBJ2-7 | NA | TRBV9
CSVGETQYF | many | TRBJ2-5 | NA | TRBV29-1
CASSLVSEFQETQYF | NA | TRBJ2-5 | NA | TRBV5-4